One and the same sample provided the 28 T cell receptor beta chains below, sequenced in a study of blood T cell repertoires in COVID-19. Measured with immunoSEQ multiplex PCR; TCRdb has only the in-frame clones, and not every one. The sample lists about 180,000 clones, under 90% occurring once. The sequenced material came from peripheral blood. The receptors here all came from a woman of 80 years or more with active or convalescent COVID-19.

The chain employs TRBV9 and TRBJ2-7, with TRBD2 matching over 8 bases. Germline V gene data show CDR1 as SGDLS and CDR2 as YYNGEE. The CDR3 extends over 17 amino acids. Trimming at V came to 3 bases and at J to 1 base, leaving 12 bases not matched to a gene. CDR3 coding DNA: TGTGCCAGCAGCGGACACCCGGGGGGGGGTCTTTCCTACGAGCAGTACTTC. Translated, it gives CASSGHPGGGLSYEQYF.

The V gene is TRBV7-2, the J gene TRBJ2-1; D perhaps matches TRBD2 (6 bases). Germline loops: CDR1 SGHTA, CDR2 FQGNSA. The ends were cut back, 2 bases at V and 0 bases at J, with 11 bases in the middle. The CDR3 consists of 16 residues. The CDR3 is CASSLKGGTSYNEQFF. The CDR3 nucleotides are TGTGCCAGCAGCTTAAAGGGCGGGACCTCCTACAATGAGCAGTTCTTC.

The chain employs TRBV5-6 and TRBJ2-1; 7 bases are shared with TRBD2. The germline V gene has CDR1 SGHDT and CDR2 YYEEEE. The V gene end was trimmed by 5 bases and the J gene end by 8 bases; junction bases not matched to a gene: 10. CDR3 length: 14 residues. In DNA, the CDR3 is TGTGCCAGCAGTCGACGGACGGGGAGGGATGAGCAGTTCTTC. Translated: CASSRRTGRDEQFF. The variable domain in full, with the rest retrieved from reference TRBV5-6 and TRBJ2-1, is DAGVTQSPTHLIKTRGQQVTLRCSPKSGHDTVSWYQQALGQGPQFIFQYYEEEERQRGNFPDRFSGHQFPNYSSELNVNALLLGDSALYLCASSRRTGRDEQFFGPGTRLTVL.

The chain links TRBV9 to TRBJ2-1, with a weak D call TRBD2 (6 bases). Looked up from germline, CDR1 is SGDLS and CDR2 is YYNGEE. Between the trimmed V and J ends, which lost 6 bases and 2 bases, there was a span of 27 bases. The CDR3 extends over 19 amino acids. CDR3 residues: CASKVPGRILRGPYNEQFF. The CDR3 DNA reads as TGTGCCAGCAAAGTTCCCGGCAGGATCTTGCGGGGACCCTACAATGAGCAGTTCTTC.

V gene TRBV6-4 combines with J gene TRBJ1-2, with 9 bases that match TRBD1. V was pared by 6 bases and J by 8 bases, with 7 bases of the junction left unmatched. Germline V gives CDR1 MRHNA, CDR2 SNTAGT. This CDR3 has 13 amino acids. CDR3 loop: CASSLTGGWGYTF. The CDR3 DNA follows: TGTGCCAGCAGCCTCACAGGGGGCTGGGGCTACACCTTC.

The chain combines TRBV30 with TRBJ2-7; D may be TRBD1 (6 bases). V lost 4 bases and J lost 6, with 10 bases in between. The germline V gene has CDR1 GTSNPN and CDR2 SVGIG (reference sequence). The CDR3 sequence is 11 residues long. The CDR3, as DNA: TGTGCCTGGAACACAGGGCCCGAGCAGTACTTC. This sequence encodes CAWNTGPEQYF.

This clone was observed once. The chain carries TRBV5-1 and TRBJ1-3; D call uncertain. V was clipped by 0 bases and J by 6 bases, with 10 bases between them. Germline V gene data show CDR1 as SGHRS and CDR2 as YFSETQ. This CDR3 contains 14 residues. The CDR3, as DNA: TGCGCCAGCAGCTTGGCCCTGGGAGAAAACACCATATATTTT. This encodes CASSLALGENTIYF.

To note about this clone: One end of the junction is discordant with germline, which a read error may explain. This sequence joins TRBV4-1 and TRBJ2-3; maybe TRBD1 (6 bases). Germline loops: CDR1 MGHRA, CDR2 YSYEKL. CDR3 length: 13 amino acids. The CDR3 spells CTSSHPGADTQYF. As DNA, the CDR3 is TGCACCAGCAGCCATCCAGGGGCAGATACGCAGTATTTT.

V is TRBV30 and J is TRBJ2-4; 8 bases line up with TRBD1. There are 15 residues in the CDR3. Germline trimming cut 5 bases from V and 0 bases from J; bases unmatched to any gene: 6. Germline values: CDR1 GTSNPN, CDR2 SVGIG (reference sequence). CDR3 sequence: CAWGGTGLAKNIQYF. The CDR3 nucleotides read TGTGCCTGGGGGGGGACAGGACTAGCCAAAAACATTCAGTACTTC.

The CDR3, as DNA: TGTGCCAGCAGTTTACCGGGTTATAGCAATCAGCCCCAGCATTTT. Protein product: CASSLPGYSNQPQHF. The V gene is TRBV28, the J gene TRBJ1-5, with D hard to call. CDR1 and CDR2 from the germline V gene are MDHEN and SYDVKM. V lost 2 bases, J lost 0 bases, and 8 bases lay in between. CDR3 length: 15 amino acids. Full variable domain (missing parts from reference TRBV28 and TRBJ1-5): DVKVTQSSRYLVKRTGEKVFLECVQDMDHENMFWYRQDPGLGLRLIYFSYDVKMKEKGDIPEGYSVSREKKERFSLILESASTNQTSMYLCASSLPGYSNQPQHFGDGTRLSIL.

The chain has TRBV3-1 (or the pseudogene TRBV3-2) and TRBJ2-7, with D tentatively TRBD2 (5 bases). The germline CDR1 and CDR2 sequences are LGHDT and YNNKEL (reference sequence). The CDR3 runs to 13 residues. Trimming left V 4 bases short and J 3 bases short, with 10 bases between. Written as DNA, the CDR3 is TGTGCCAGCAGCCCGCGTGAGGGCTACGAGCAGTACTTC. This gives the protein CASSPREGYEQYF.

This rearrangement joins TRBV30 to TRBJ2-1; 11 bases are a match to TRBD2. Germline loops: CDR1 GTSNPN, CDR2 SVGIG (reference sequence). Trimming cost V 2 bases and J 4 bases; bases outside gene matches: 13. There are 18 residues in the CDR3. The CDR3, as DNA: TGTGCCTGGAGTCAACCCCCCCCGGGACTAGCGGTGTACAATGAGCAGTTCTTC. Translated: CAWSQPPPGLAVYNEQFF.

This clone has just a few counts. This chain joins TRBV28 and TRBJ1-1; D perhaps matches TRBD1 (6 bases). Germline V gives CDR1 MDHEN, CDR2 SYDVKM. The V end was cut by 5 bases, the J end by 5 bases, with 12 bases between. This CDR3 is 13 amino acids long. In nucleotides, the CDR3 is TGTGCCAGCAGTCTCATCGACAGGACTGAAGCTTTCTTT. Translation: CASSLIDRTEAFF.

The CDR3: CASSLEGTQGRGYTF. The CDR3 nucleotides are TGCGCCAGCAGCTTGGAAGGCACCCAGGGGAGAGGCTACACCTTC. The V gene is TRBV5-1, the J gene TRBJ1-2; tentatively, D is TRBD1 (6 bases). Germline values: CDR1 SGHRS, CDR2 YFSETQ. The CDR3 runs 15 residues. The V end lost 0 bases, the J end lost 8 bases, and 17 bases lay between the germline ends.

The V gene is TRBV19, the J gene TRBJ1-2; 9 nucleotides match TRBD1. CDR3 length equals 13 residues. Germline lookup yields CDR1 LNHDA and CDR2 SQIVND (reference sequence). After removal of 9 bases from V and 4 bases from J, the junction contained 6 bases not matched to a gene. The CDR3 DNA sequence: TGTGCCAGCACGGGACAGGGAGGCTATGGCTACACCTTC. Its translation is CASTGQGGYGYTF.

This clone was seen more than once but under ten times. The rearrangement joins TRBV18 to TRBJ2-4, with D perhaps matching TRBD1 (5 bases). The germline V gene encodes CDR1 KGHSH and CDR2 LQKENI. Trimming pared 0 bases from V and 8 bases from J, leaving 11 bases between. The CDR3 is 14 amino acids. DNA of the CDR3: TGTGCCAGCTCACCACCGGGGCTGGGGCACATTCAGTACTTC. Translated: CASSPPGLGHIQYF.

The chain combines TRBV15 with TRBJ1-1; 7 bases fit TRBD1. Germline V CDR1 and CDR2: LNHNV, YYDKDF (reference sequence). V trimming: 5 bases; J trimming: 7 bases; junction bases outside the gene matches: 4. The CDR3 is 12 residues long. The CDR3 DNA reads TGTGCCACCAGCCGGACAGGCTTTGAAGCTTTCTTT. This encodes CATSRTGFEAFF.

About this clone itself: Other DNA sequences of this sample code for an identical CDR3. The chain combines TRBV6-5 with TRBJ1-2; weak D call: TRBD1 (5 bases). In germline, CDR1 is MNHEY, CDR2 SVGAGI. This CDR3 has 14 amino acids. V was clipped by 4 bases and J by 4 bases, with 13 bases between them. CDR3 nucleotides: TGTGCCAGCAGTTCCCCGGGGAGGGGCTATGGCTACACCTTC. The encoded protein is CASSSPGRGYGYTF.

The J gene is TRBJ1-2, the V gene TRBV5-6; D not resolved. With 4 bases removed from V and 5 bases from J, the gap between germline ends came to 15 bases. Germline V gene data show CDR1 as SGHDT and CDR2 as YYEEEE. The CDR3 runs to 14 residues. The CDR3 sequence: CASSPDREPYGYTF. The CDR3 coding sequence is TGTGCCAGCAGCCCAGACCGGGAACCTTATGGCTACACCTTC.

The V gene is TRBV5-6, the J gene TRBJ2-7; 8 bases are a match to TRBD1. Trimming cost V 3 bases and J 3 bases; bases outside gene matches: 5. CDR1 and CDR2 from the germline V gene are SGHDT and YYEEEE. This CDR3 contains 14 residues. CDR3 protein: CASSSYRGNYEQYF. The CDR3 DNA is TGTGCCAGCAGCTCCTACAGGGGGAACTACGAGCAGTACTTC. The whole variable domain, filled in from reference TRBV5-6 and TRBJ2-7, reads DAGVTQSPTHLIKTRGQQVTLRCSPKSGHDTVSWYQQALGQGPQFIFQYYEEEERQRGNFPDRFSGHQFPNYSSELNVNALLLGDSALYLCASSSYRGNYEQYFGPGTRLTVT.

J is TRBJ1-4 and V is TRBV28; 7 bases map to TRBD1. J was trimmed by 5 bases and V by 11 bases; bases with no gene match: 8. CDR1 is MDHEN, CDR2 SYDVKM, per germline. The CDR3 runs to 13 residues. The CDR3 DNA reads TGTGCCGCCACAGGGGCGGCAAATGAAAAACTGTTTTTT. It encodes CAATGAANEKLFF.

The DNA for the CDR3 is TGCGCCAGCAGCCCCGGGACACCAACTAACTATGGCTACACCTTC. It encodes CASSPGTPTNYGYTF. The chain has TRBV5-1 and TRBJ1-2, with TRBD1 as a possible D gene (6 bases). Per germline, CDR1 SGHRS and CDR2 YFSETQ. V dropped 4 bases and J dropped 0 bases, with 13 bases sitting between them. CDR3 length equals 15 residues. The full variable domain, in which reference TRBV5-1 and TRBJ1-2 provide the parts outside the CDR3, is KAGVTQTPRYLIKTRGQQVTLSCSPISGHRSVSWYQQTPGQGLQFLFEYFSETQRNKGNFPGRFSGRQFSNSRSEMNVSTLELGDSALYLCASSPGTPTNYGYTFGSGTRLTVV.

This chain links TRBV6-1 with TRBJ1-4; TRBD1 might be the D (5 bases). Germline V CDR1 and CDR2: MNHNS, SASEGT. The CDR3 has 16 residues. Trimming removed 4 bases at V and 0 bases at J, with 12 bases between. The CDR3 loop is CASSAQGGATNEKLFF. The CDR3 coding sequence is TGTGCCAGCAGTGCCCAGGGTGGCGCAACTAATGAAAAACTGTTTTTT.

The V gene is TRBV7-9, the J gene TRBJ1-2; TRBD1 aligns across 7 bases. Germline-derived CDR1 and CDR2 are SEHNR and FQNEAQ (reference sequence). The length of the CDR3 is 13 residues. V dropped 1 base and J dropped 7; count of bases not matched to a gene: 3. The CDR3 region is CASSLGQGGGYTF. For the CDR3, the DNA is TGTGCCAGCAGCTTAGGACAGGGTGGTGGCTACACCTTC.

This clone was seen ten or more times. V usage is TRBV10-3 and J usage is TRBJ2-5; possible D gene TRBD2, 5 bases. V lost 2 bases, J lost 4 bases, and 5 bases lay in between. The germline CDR1 and CDR2 sequences are ENHRY and SYGVKD. This CDR3 is 12 amino acids long. The CDR3 is CAISETRETQYF. The CDR3, as DNA: TGTGCCATCAGTGAGACTAGAGAGACCCAGTACTTC.

This clone appeared a single time. The same CDR3 arises from other DNA sequences in this sample as well. V gene TRBV28 combines with J gene TRBJ1-1; D gene unclear. The length of the CDR3 is 12 residues. The V and J ends lost 8 bases and 2 bases respectively, with 9 bases between them. Germline V gives CDR1 MDHEN, CDR2 SYDVKM. The CDR3 nucleotides are TGTGCCAGCCTCCGAGGAAACACTGAAGCTTTCTTT. It translates to CASLRGNTEAFF.

This clone was seen once. The chain employs TRBV10-2 and TRBJ1-2; 8 bases agree with TRBD1. The germline CDR1 and CDR2 sequences are WSHSY and SAAADI. The CDR3 has 13 amino acids. Trimming at V came to 4 bases and at J to 7 bases, leaving 5 bases not matched to a gene. CDR3 nucleotides: TGCGCCAGCAGTGTCGGACAGGGTGGTGGCTACACCTTC. Its translation is CASSVGQGGGYTF.

The chain recombines TRBV7-3 with TRBJ1-2; D gene unclear. V shed 3 bases and J shed 4 bases, with 15 bases lying between them. Germline V lookup: CDR1 SGHTA, CDR2 FQGTGA. The CDR3 has 15 residues. The CDR3: CASSLGPENPYGYTF. Here the CDR3 DNA reads TGTGCCAGCAGCTTGGGCCCCGAGAACCCCTATGGCTACACCTTC. The full variable domain, with the rest looked up from reference TRBV7-3 and TRBJ1-2, is GAGVSQTPSNKVTEKGKYVELRCDPISGHTALYWYRQSLGQGPEFLIYFQGTGAADDSGLPNDRFFAVRPEGSVSTLKIQRTERGDSAVYLCASSLGPENPYGYTFGSGTRLTVV.